The clone carrying this T cell receptor (beta chain) showed up just once. This record belongs to a study of blood T cell repertoires in COVID-19. Whole-study context: T cells, B-cell-depleted T cells, or PBMCs provided the cDNA or gDNA that served as material.

Per the original data handling: Researchers report that nucleated cell counts were estimated from reference gene primer amplification. The assay was immunoSEQ multiplex PCR, and TCRdb's table has in-frame clones only and misses some. For V, J and clone size, that table is used; D and trimming come from the DNA. The table records approximately 100,000 clones, roughly 84% of them present only once. Specimen: peripheral blood. The sequence was collected from a human donor in a cohort sampled during active COVID-19.

DNA of the CDR3: TGCGCCAGCAGCCGAAATCCGGGACCGGGGGCCGGGGGGGTACTCAATGAAAAACTGTTTTTT. This codes for CASSRNPGPGAGGVLNEKLFF. V usage is TRBV5-1 and J usage is TRBJ1-4; TRBD1 might be the D (6 bases). V was clipped by 4 bases and J by 5 bases, with 33 bases between them. CDR1 and CDR2 from the germline V gene are SGHRS and YFSETQ. The CDR3 contains 21 residues.